This T cell receptor beta chain derives from a study of T cell repertoires in cytomegalovirus infection. The overall study: Indications of both CMV infection and matching HLA type were provided by public TCR beta signatures. Study-level results: The study identified carriers of CMV plus the relevant HLA from cumulative public TCR beta family frequency. Within the response measured ex vivo, HLA-C-restricted CMV-specific TCR beta clonotypes were dominant.

Turning to this clonotype: Its cognate antigen is unknown.

Each CDR3 protein gets one entry after TCRdb re-called the reads with MiXCR. The sample yields approximately 590,000 distinct CDR3 sequences, approximately 40% seen once. V lost 7 bases and J lost 3, with 20 bases in between. The CDR3 length is 16 residues. Per germline, CDR1 MNHGY and CDR2 SAAAGT. The chain links TRBV6-8 to TRBJ2-3, with a weak D call TRBD2 (5 bases). Sequencing used cultured PBMCs, obtained from culture after CMV antigen stimulation. This receptor was obtained from a human donor in good health (CMV status not recorded). Some clones in this sample may be carry-over from other donors' samples. In DNA, the CDR3 is TGTGCCAGCACCAAGACGGGGTTTAGGGATACAGATACGCAGTATTTT. Protein: CASTKTGFRDTDTQYF.